This TCR beta chain was sequenced for a study of shared clonotypes between healthy human individuals. Deep level was the assay's run setting. Sorted-subset replicate PCR reactions contained 200 to 250 ng DNA, corresponding to about 30,000 T cell genomes. Assay used: immunoSEQ multiplex PCR; TCRdb lists only in-frame clones, some missing. This sample has 950,000 to 1,100,000 clones, with about 84% found just once. CDR1 and CDR2 from the germline V gene are SGHTA and FQGNSA. The CDR3 totals 16 residues. V shed 5 bases and J shed 0 bases, with 14 bases lying between them. The J gene is TRBJ2-4, the V gene TRBV7-2; tentatively, D is TRBD1 or TRBD2 (7 bases each). The receptor was derived from a man younger than 35 in good health. Some clones in this sample may be carry-over from other donors' samples. Sequencing was performed on memory CD4+ T cells from PBMCs. Subset noted: CD45RA-negative fraction. CDR3 nucleotides: TGTGCCAGCAGCCCAGGGGGGGGCATAGCCAAAAACATTCAGTACTTC. Residues: CASSPGGGIAKNIQYF. Filled out from reference TRBV7-2 and TRBJ2-4, the complete variable domain reads GAGVSQSPSNKVTEKGKDVELRCDPISGHTALYWYRQSLGQGLEFLIYFQGNSAPDKSGLPSDRFSAERTGGSVSTLTIQRTQQEDSAVYLCASSPGGGIAKNIQYFGAGTRLSVL.